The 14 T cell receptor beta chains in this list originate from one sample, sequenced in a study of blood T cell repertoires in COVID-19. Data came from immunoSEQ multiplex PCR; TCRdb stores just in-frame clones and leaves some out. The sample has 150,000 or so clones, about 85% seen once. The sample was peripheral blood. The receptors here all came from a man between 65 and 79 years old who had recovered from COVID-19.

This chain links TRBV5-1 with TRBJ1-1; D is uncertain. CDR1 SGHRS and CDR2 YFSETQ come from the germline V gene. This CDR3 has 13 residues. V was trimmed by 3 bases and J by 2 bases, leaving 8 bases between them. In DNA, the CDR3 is TGCGCCAGCAGCTCGGGGTCAAACACTGAAGCTTTCTTT. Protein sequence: CASSSGSNTEAFF.

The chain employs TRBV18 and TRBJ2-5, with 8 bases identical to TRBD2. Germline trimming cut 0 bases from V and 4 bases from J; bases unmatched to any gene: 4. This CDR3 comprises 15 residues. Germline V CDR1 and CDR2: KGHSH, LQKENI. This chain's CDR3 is CASSPPAGGRETQYF. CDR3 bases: TGTGCCAGCTCACCACCGGCGGGAGGTAGAGAGACCCAGTACTTC.

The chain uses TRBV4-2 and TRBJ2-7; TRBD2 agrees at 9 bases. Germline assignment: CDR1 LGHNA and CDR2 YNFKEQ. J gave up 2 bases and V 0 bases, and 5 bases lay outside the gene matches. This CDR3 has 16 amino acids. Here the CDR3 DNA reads TGTGCCAGCAGCCAAGACCGGACTAGCGCAACCTACGAGCAGTACTTC. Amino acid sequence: CASSQDRTSATYEQYF.

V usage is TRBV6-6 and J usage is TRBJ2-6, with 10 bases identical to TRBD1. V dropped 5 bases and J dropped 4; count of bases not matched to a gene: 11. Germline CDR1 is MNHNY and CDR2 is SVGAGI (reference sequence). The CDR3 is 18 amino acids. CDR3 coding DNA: TGTGCCAGCAGTCGCGAAGGGACAGGGGCTTCAGGGGCCAACGTCCTGACTTTC. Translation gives CASSREGTGASGANVLTF.

CDR3 nucleotides: TGTGCCAGCAGTTTAGGAGTGGTTGGCGAGCAGTACTTC. Protein product: CASSLGVVGEQYF. This sequence joins TRBV12-3 or TRBV12-4 and TRBJ2-7; D is uncertain. Trimming stripped 1 base from V and 6 bases from J, with 10 bases between. This CDR3 contains 13 residues.

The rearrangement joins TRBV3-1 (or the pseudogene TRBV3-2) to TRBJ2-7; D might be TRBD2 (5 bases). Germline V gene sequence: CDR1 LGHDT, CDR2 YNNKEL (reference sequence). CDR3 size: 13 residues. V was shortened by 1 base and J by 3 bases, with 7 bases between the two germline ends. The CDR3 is CASSQADYYEQYF. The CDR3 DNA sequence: TGTGCCAGCAGCCAAGCCGACTACTACGAGCAGTACTTC.

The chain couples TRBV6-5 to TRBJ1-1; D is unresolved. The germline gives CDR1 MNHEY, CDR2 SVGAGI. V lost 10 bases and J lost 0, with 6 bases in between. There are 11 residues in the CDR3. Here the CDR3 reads CATLLNTEAFF. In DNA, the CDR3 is TGTGCCACCTTATTGAACACTGAAGCTTTCTTT.

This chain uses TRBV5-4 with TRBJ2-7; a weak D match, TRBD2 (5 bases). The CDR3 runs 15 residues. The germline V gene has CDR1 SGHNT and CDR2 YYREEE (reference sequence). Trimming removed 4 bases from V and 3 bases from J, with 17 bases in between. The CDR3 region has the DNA TGTGCCAGCAGCGCGCATCCGGACTTAAGCTACGAGCAGTACTTC. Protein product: CASSAHPDLSYEQYF.

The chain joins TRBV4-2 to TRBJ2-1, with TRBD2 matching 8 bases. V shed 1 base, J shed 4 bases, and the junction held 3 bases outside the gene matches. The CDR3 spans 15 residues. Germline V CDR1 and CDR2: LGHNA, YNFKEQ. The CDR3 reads CASSQGLAIYNEQFF. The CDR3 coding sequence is TGTGCCAGCAGCCAAGGACTAGCGATATACAATGAGCAGTTCTTC.

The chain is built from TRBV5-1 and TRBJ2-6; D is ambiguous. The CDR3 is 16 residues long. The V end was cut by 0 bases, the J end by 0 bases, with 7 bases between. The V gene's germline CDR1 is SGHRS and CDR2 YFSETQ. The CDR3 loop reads CASSLGAISGANVLTF. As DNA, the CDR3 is TGCGCCAGCAGCTTGGGGGCCATCTCTGGGGCCAACGTCCTGACTTTC.

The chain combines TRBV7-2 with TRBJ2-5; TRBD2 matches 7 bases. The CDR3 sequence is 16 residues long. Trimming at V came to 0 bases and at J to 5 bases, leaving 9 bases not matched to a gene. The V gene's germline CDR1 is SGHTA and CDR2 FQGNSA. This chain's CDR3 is CASSLAPGRSEETQYF. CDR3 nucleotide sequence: TGTGCCAGCAGCTTAGCCCCCGGGAGGTCTGAGGAGACCCAGTACTTC. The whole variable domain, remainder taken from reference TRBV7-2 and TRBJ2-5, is GAGVSQSPSNKVTEKGKDVELRCDPISGHTALYWYRQSLGQGLEFLIYFQGNSAPDKSGLPSDRFSAERTGGSVSTLTIQRTQQEDSAVYLCASSLAPGRSEETQYFGPGTRLLVL.

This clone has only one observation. This chain's CDR3 is CASSLLAGSPYEQYF. The CDR3 DNA reads as TGTGCCAGCAGTCTACTAGCGGGTTCGCCCTACGAGCAGTACTTC. The J gene is TRBJ2-7, the V gene TRBV7-2, with 9 nucleotides matching TRBD2. The CDR3 consists of 15 residues. Losses at the gene ends were 6 bases for V and 2 bases for J; bases not matched to a gene: 8. Germline CDR1 reads SGHTA; CDR2 reads FQGNSA.

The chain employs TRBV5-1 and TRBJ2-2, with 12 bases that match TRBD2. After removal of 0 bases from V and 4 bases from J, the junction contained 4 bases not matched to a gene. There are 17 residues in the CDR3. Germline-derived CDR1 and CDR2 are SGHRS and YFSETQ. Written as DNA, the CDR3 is TGCGCCAGCAGCTTGGCTAGCGGGAGGGCCGCCACCGGGGAGCTGTTTTTT. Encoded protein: CASSLASGRAATGELFF.

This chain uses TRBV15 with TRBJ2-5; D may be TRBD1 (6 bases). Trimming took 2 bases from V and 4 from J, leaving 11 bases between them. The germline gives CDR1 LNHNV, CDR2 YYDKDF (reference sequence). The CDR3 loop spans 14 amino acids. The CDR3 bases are TGTGCCACCAGCAGAACCACAGGGCCAGAGACCCAGTACTTC. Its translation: CATSRTTGPETQYF.